This note documents a single TCR beta chain sequence. These data originate in a study of T cells in Graves' hyperthyroidism and ophthalmopathy. From RNA transcripts, TCR beta CDR3 regions were amplified. TCR CDR3 regions were first amplified by RT-PCR with HTBI primers. From the multiplex PCR reads, TCRdb called clonotypes with MiXCR, one entry per CDR3 protein. This sample yields 650,000 to 700,000 distinct CDR3 sequences, of which around a sixth are seen a single time; 15% belongs to the top ten. Stable hyperthyroidism: no ophthalmopathy progression over 18 months of follow-up. Clinical symptoms, serum thyroxine, TRAb, thyroid ultrasound and orbital computed tomography informed diagnoses. Cells are PBMCs isolated from 10 ml of fresh blood. The sequenced material came from blood. The source is a man in his forties or fifties with Graves' hyperthyroidism.

The CDR3 region is CASGGGGSNQPQHF. The CDR3 nucleotides read TGTGCCAGCGGGGGGGGCGGCAGCAATCAGCCCCAGCATTTT. V and J are TRBV27 and TRBJ1-5, with a weak D call TRBD1 (6 bases). CDR1 is MNHEY, CDR2 SMNVEV, per germline (reference sequence). Deletions cut 8 bases from V and 1 base from J, with 12 bases between. This CDR3 has 14 residues.